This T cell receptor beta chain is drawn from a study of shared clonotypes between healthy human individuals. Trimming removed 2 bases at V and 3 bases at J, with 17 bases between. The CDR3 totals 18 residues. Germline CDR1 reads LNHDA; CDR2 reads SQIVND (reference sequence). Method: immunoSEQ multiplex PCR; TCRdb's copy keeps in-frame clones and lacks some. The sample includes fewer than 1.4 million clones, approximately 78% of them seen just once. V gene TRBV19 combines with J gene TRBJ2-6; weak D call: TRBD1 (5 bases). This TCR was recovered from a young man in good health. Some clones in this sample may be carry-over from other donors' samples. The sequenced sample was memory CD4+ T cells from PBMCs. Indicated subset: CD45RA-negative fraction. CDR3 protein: CASSIRHGWGLGANVLTF. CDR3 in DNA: TGTGCCAGTAGTATACGGCACGGCTGGGGCCTTGGGGCCAACGTCCTGACTTTC.